Listed below are T cell receptor beta chains from one sample, sequenced in a study of beta chain features in type 1 diabetes. Libraries were prepared by immunoSEQ multiplex PCR; TCRdb keeps only in-frame clonotypes and omits some of them. The data hold tens of thousands of clones, with 64% observed a single time. Sequenced sample: Tregs from blood. The receptors originated from a woman aged 25 to 45 in good health. Each CDR3 is given with its conserved first and last residue. A D gene is named only where the DNA matches it firmly. The listing skips clone size in some rows; elsewhere it reads once, few, many or a size class.

abundance: NA
v_gene: TRBV7-2
d_gene: TRBD2
j_gene: TRBJ2-7
CDR3nt: TGTGCCAGCAGCCCGGGAGGGGCCCCCAAGGGCGAGCAGTACTTC
CDR3aa: CASSPGGAPKGEQYF

abundance: NA
v_gene: TRBV29-1
d_gene: TRBD1
j_gene: TRBJ1-4
CDR3nt: TGCAGCGCAGGACAGGGGGCCGGTGAAAAACTGTTTTTT
CDR3aa: CSAGQGAGEKLFF

abundance: NA
v_gene: TRBV29-1
d_gene: NA
j_gene: TRBJ2-7
CDR3nt: TGCAGCGTTGGTCGGGATACCGAGCAGTACTTC
CDR3aa: CSVGRDTEQYF

abundance: NA
v_gene: TRBV28
d_gene: NA
j_gene: TRBJ2-1
CDR3nt: TGTGCCAGCAGTTTTTTAACGGGATCATACAATGAGCAGTTCTTC
CDR3aa: CASSFLTGSYNEQFF

abundance: NA
v_gene: TRBV7-9
d_gene: NA
j_gene: TRBJ2-2
CDR3nt: TGTGCCGGACAAGGCAGCGTTCACCACAGCGGGGAGCTGTTTTTT
CDR3aa: CAGQGSVHHSGELFF

abundance: NA
v_gene: TRBV7-3
d_gene: TRBD1
j_gene: TRBJ2-4
CDR3nt: TGTGCCAGCTCCCAGAGAAGGACAGGGCTCATCCGGCCCGATCTAAAATACTATGTGTACTTC
CDR3aa: CASSQRRTGLIRPDLKYYVYF

abundance: NA
v_gene: TRBV5-1
d_gene: TRBD2
j_gene: TRBJ2-1
CDR3nt: TGCGCCAGCAGCCGTACAGGACTAGCGGGGGGCTACAATGAGCAGTTCTTC
CDR3aa: CASSRTGLAGGYNEQFF

abundance: few
v_gene: TRBV28
d_gene: NA
j_gene: TRBJ1-2
CDR3nt: TGTGCCAGCAGTTGGGGGGGCAGTATTAACTATGGCTACACCTTC
CDR3aa: CASSWGGSINYGYTF

abundance: NA
v_gene: TRBV27
d_gene: NA
j_gene: TRBJ2-1
CDR3nt: TGTGCCAGCAGACTCTCAGCAGGGGATTACAATGAGCAGTTCTTC
CDR3aa: CASRLSAGDYNEQFF

abundance: few
v_gene: TRBV28
d_gene: TRBD1
j_gene: TRBJ1-6
CDR3nt: TGTGCCAGCAGGGGACAGGGCCCAACGGGCCCCCTCCACTTT
CDR3aa: CASRGQGPTGPLHF

abundance: NA
v_gene: TRBV11-2
d_gene: NA
j_gene: TRBJ2-7
CDR3nt: TGTGCCAGCAGCTTGGAGGGAGGCTCCTACGAGCAGTACTTC
CDR3aa: CASSLEGGSYEQYF

abundance: NA
v_gene: TRBV7-3
d_gene: TRBD2
j_gene: TRBJ2-1
CDR3nt: TGTGCCAGCAGCGTTACATCGACTAGCGGGAGGGCCGGAACCTACAATGAGCAGTTCTTC
CDR3aa: CASSVTSTSGRAGTYNEQFF

abundance: once
v_gene: TRBV11-2
d_gene: TRBD2
j_gene: TRBJ2-1
CDR3nt: TGTGCCAGCAGCAAGGGACTAGCGGGGGTAGTCAATGAGCAGTTCTTC
CDR3aa: CASSKGLAGVVNEQFF

abundance: NA
v_gene: TRBV4-2
d_gene: TRBD2
j_gene: TRBJ2-1
CDR3nt: TGTGCCAGCAGCCAAGATAAGGGACTAGCGGGAGAGGGCCGGCAGTTCTTC
CDR3aa: CASSQDKGLAGEGRQFF

abundance: NA
v_gene: TRBV5-1
d_gene: TRBD1
j_gene: TRBJ2-5
CDR3nt: TGCGCCACCGGGACAGGGGGTTTAGAGACCCAGTACTTC
CDR3aa: CATGTGGLETQYF

abundance: NA
v_gene: TRBV5-4
d_gene: TRBD2
j_gene: TRBJ2-1
CDR3nt: TGTGCCAGCAGCGGGGAGACACAACTAGCGGGAGGGAATGAGCAGTTCTTC
CDR3aa: CASSGETQLAGGNEQFF

abundance: NA
v_gene: TRBV7-2
d_gene: TRBD2
j_gene: TRBJ2-7
CDR3nt: TGTGCCAGCAGCTTTAGCGGGAGTAGCTCCTACGAGCAGTACTTC
CDR3aa: CASSFSGSSSYEQYF

abundance: NA
v_gene: TRBV27
d_gene: NA
j_gene: TRBJ2-7
CDR3nt: TGTGCCAGCAGTTCATATGATAGGGGTGGGAAGCAGTACTTC
CDR3aa: CASSSYDRGGKQYF

abundance: NA
v_gene: TRBV29-1
d_gene: TRBD1
j_gene: TRBJ2-2
CDR3nt: TGCAGCGTTTGGGACAGGGGTACCGGGGAGCTGTTTTTT
CDR3aa: CSVWDRGTGELFF

abundance: once
v_gene: TRBV5-4
d_gene: TRBD2
j_gene: TRBJ2-1
CDR3nt: TGTGCCAGCAGCCGGACGGGAGGCCGGGATGAGCAGTTCTTC
CDR3aa: CASSRTGGRDEQFF

abundance: NA
v_gene: TRBV6-1
d_gene: TRBD1
j_gene: TRBJ2-7
CDR3nt: TGTGCCAGCAGTCCTACCGGACAGGGTACCTACGAGCAGTACTTC
CDR3aa: CASSPTGQGTYEQYF

abundance: few
v_gene: TRBV4-3
d_gene: TRBD2
j_gene: TRBJ2-2
CDR3nt: TGCGCCAGCAGCCAAGGCGAGACTAGCGACGGGGAGCTGTTTTTT
CDR3aa: CASSQGETSDGELFF

abundance: NA
v_gene: TRBV28
d_gene: NA
j_gene: TRBJ2-4
CDR3nt: TGTGCCAGCAGTTTATCGGTTCGCGGGGTACAAACTCTAGCCAAAAACATTCAGTACTTC
CDR3aa: CASSLSVRGVQTLAKNIQYF

abundance: few
v_gene: TRBV7-2
d_gene: NA
j_gene: TRBJ1-1
CDR3nt: TGTGCCAGCAACCTACAGGGTGAGACTGAAGCTTTCTTT
CDR3aa: CASNLQGETEAFF

abundance: once
v_gene: TRBV2
d_gene: NA
j_gene: TRBJ2-1
CDR3nt: TGTGCCAGCACCTTTAGACTAGAGAAGTTCTTC
CDR3aa: CASTFRLEKFF

abundance: NA
v_gene: TRBV5-1
d_gene: NA
j_gene: TRBJ2-6
CDR3nt: TGCGCCAGCAGCTTGGTACATGACAGCACCCTTGGGGCCAACGTCCTGACTTTC
CDR3aa: CASSLVHDSTLGANVLTF

abundance: few
v_gene: TRBV28
d_gene: NA
j_gene: TRBJ2-3
CDR3nt: TGTGCCAGCAGTTATCCAGACACAGATACGCAGTATTTT
CDR3aa: CASSYPDTDTQYF

abundance: NA
v_gene: TRBV7-9
d_gene: TRBD1
j_gene: TRBJ2-5
CDR3nt: TGTGCCAGCAGCTTAGGGGGGACAGGGACAGAGACCCAGTACTTC
CDR3aa: CASSLGGTGTETQYF

abundance: NA
v_gene: TRBV6-5
d_gene: NA
j_gene: TRBJ2-7
CDR3nt: TGTGCCAGCAGTTACGGGCAGGGGAACCCCTACGAGCAGTACTTC
CDR3aa: CASSYGQGNPYEQYF

abundance: NA
v_gene: TRBV7-2
d_gene: TRBD1
j_gene: TRBJ2-3
CDR3nt: TGTGCCAGCAGCTACACAGGGGGCACAGATACGCAGTATTTT
CDR3aa: CASSYTGGTDTQYF

abundance: NA
v_gene: TRBV6-7
d_gene: TRBD2
j_gene: TRBJ2-1
CDR3nt: TGTGCCAGCAGCCAAACTAGCGGGAGCTCTACCGGGAACAATGAGCAGTTCTTC
CDR3aa: CASSQTSGSSTGNNEQFF

abundance: NA
v_gene: TRBV5-8
d_gene: NA
j_gene: TRBJ1-1
CDR3nt: TGTGCCAGCACCTGGGGGGGGTCCACTGAAGCTTTCTTT
CDR3aa: CASTWGGSTEAFF

abundance: few
v_gene: TRBV29-1
d_gene: NA
j_gene: TRBJ2-1
CDR3nt: TGCAGCGTTGATGCGGGTACCAATGAGCAGTTCTTC
CDR3aa: CSVDAGTNEQFF

abundance: NA
v_gene: TRBV27
d_gene: TRBD2
j_gene: TRBJ2-1
CDR3nt: TGTGCCAGCAGCGTAAGCGGGGCCTCCTACAATGAGCAGTTCTTC
CDR3aa: CASSVSGASYNEQFF

abundance: NA
v_gene: TRBV25-1
d_gene: NA
j_gene: TRBJ2-3
CDR3nt: TGTGCCAGCAGTGACCGGGACTTTGGCACAGATACGCAGTATTTT
CDR3aa: CASSDRDFGTDTQYF

abundance: NA
v_gene: TRBV4-2
d_gene: TRBD2
j_gene: TRBJ2-7
CDR3nt: TGTGCCAGCAGCCAAGATCTACTACGGGAGGGTACAACGAACGAGCAGTACTTC
CDR3aa: CASSQDLLREGTTNEQYF

abundance: NA
v_gene: TRBV7-8
d_gene: NA
j_gene: TRBJ2-7
CDR3nt: TGTGCCAGCAGCTTCCAGGGTTGGGTCTACGAGCAGTACTTC
CDR3aa: CASSFQGWVYEQYF

abundance: NA
v_gene: TRBV14
d_gene: TRBD2
j_gene: TRBJ2-7
CDR3nt: TGTGCCAGCAGCCCGGGACTAGCGGGGCCCTACGAGCAGTACTTC
CDR3aa: CASSPGLAGPYEQYF

abundance: once
v_gene: TRBV7-9
d_gene: NA
j_gene: TRBJ2-1
CDR3nt: TGTGCCAGCAGCTCGCCGGGACTTCTATACAATGAGCAGTTCTTC
CDR3aa: CASSSPGLLYNEQFF

abundance: NA
v_gene: TRBV11-3
d_gene: NA
j_gene: TRBJ2-1
CDR3nt: TGTGCCAGCGGAACCAGGGGCGATGAGCAGTTCTTC
CDR3aa: CASGTRGDEQFF

abundance: NA
v_gene: TRBV7-9
d_gene: TRBD2
j_gene: TRBJ2-3
CDR3nt: TGTGCCAGCAGCTTTCCGACTAGCGGGAACACAGATACGCAGTATTTT
CDR3aa: CASSFPTSGNTDTQYF